The 7 T cell receptor beta chains listed next were all sequenced from one sample in a study of blood T cell repertoires in COVID-19. Assay: immunoSEQ multiplex PCR; the TCRdb copy retains only in-frame clones and omits some. The table includes 150,000 to 200,000 clones, 60% to 85% detected once. The material sequenced was peripheral blood. The receptors shown here come from a man aged 55 to 69 with active or convalescent COVID-19.

This chain uses TRBV11-3 with TRBJ2-1; D not resolved. Germline V gene lookup returns CDR1 SGHNT and CDR2 YENEEA. The CDR3 has 13 residues. The germline V and J ends were trimmed by 1 base and 9 bases, with 10 bases remaining between them. DNA for the CDR3: TGTGCCAGCAGCTTAGTGTCCCTAAGTGAGCAGTTCTTC. This gives the protein CASSLVSLSEQFF.

With respect to this clone: A read error may account for a junction end that differs from germline. The chain has TRBV4-3 and TRBJ2-7; TRBD2 matches 11 bases. CDR3 size: 15 residues. Germline V gene sequence: CDR1 LGHNA, CDR2 YSLEER. CDR3 DNA sequence: TGCGCCACCAGCCTACTAGCGGGAGCTTCCTACGAGCAGTACTTC. The encoded protein is CATSLLAGASYEQYF.

Turning to this clone: A junction end diverges from the germline sequence, so it may reflect a read error. The chain couples TRBV2 to TRBJ2-7; D possibly corresponds to TRBD2 (5 bases). The CDR3 is 20 residues long. Germline values: CDR1 SNHLY, CDR2 FYNNEI. CDR3 DNA: TGTGCCAGCAGTGGAGGGCCCGCAGTCGAATATAGCTCACAAACGGACGAGCAATACTTC. As protein: CASSGGPAVEYSSQTDEQYF.

This clone turned up a few times. This CDR3 is also generated by other DNA sequences in the sample. V gene TRBV28 combines with J gene TRBJ2-7; no clear D. CDR3 length: 11 residues. Germline CDR1 MDHEN, CDR2 SYDVKM. V gave up 5 bases and J gave up 4 bases, with 6 bases separating them. The CDR3 DNA is TGTGCCAGCAGTCCGCGGTACGAGCAGTACTTC. Translated: CASSPRYEQYF.

This chain uses TRBV10-3 with TRBJ2-7, with D unclear. This CDR3 spans 14 amino acids. Deletions cut 0 bases from V and 2 bases from J, with 8 bases between. Germline V lookup: CDR1 ENHRY, CDR2 SYGVKD. CDR3 residues: CAISESTGAYEQYF. DNA of the CDR3: TGTGCCATCAGTGAGTCGACCGGAGCCTACGAGCAGTACTTC.

This clone was counted once. This rearrangement joins TRBV5-1 to TRBJ2-1, with 7 bases fitting TRBD1. Germline V lookup: CDR1 SGHRS, CDR2 YFSETQ. The CDR3 totals 14 residues. V lost 7 bases to trimming and J lost 5 bases; unmatched junction nucleotides: 9. The CDR3: CASSLGQNHNEQFF. DNA of the CDR3: TGCGCCAGCTCACTGGGACAGAATCACAATGAGCAGTTCTTC.

This rearrangement joins TRBV14 to TRBJ2-1; 7 nucleotides match TRBD2. The CDR3 has 13 amino acids. V lost 1 base, J lost 13 bases, and 7 bases stayed unmatched. Germline CDR1 reads SGHDN; CDR2 reads FVKESK. For the CDR3, the DNA is TGTGCCAGCAGCCAAGGGCGACTAGCTGAACAGTTCTTC. This translates into CASSQGRLAEQFF.